This is a list of T cell receptor beta chains from one sample in a study of control samples from healthy donors and cancer patients. TCRdb's copy holds only in-frame clones and misses some; the assay was immunoSEQ multiplex PCR. The sample contains around 150,000 clones, 96% of which appear only once. The sequenced material came from blood. The receptors come from a woman aged 25 to 39 in good health. Each CDR3 is given with its conserved first and last residue. D genes are given only for firm matches. A clone size is listed for some rows: how often the clone was seen (once, few, many), or a class if it is expanded.

clone_size d_call j_call v_call cdr3_nt cdr3_aa
. TRBD1 TRBJ2-1 TRBV7-9 TGTGCCAGCAGTCCTACAGGGGATGAGCAGTTCTTC CASSPTGDEQFF
once . TRBJ2-1 TRBV24-1 TGTGCCACCAGCGATTCTAACAGGGACCCCTACAATGAGCAGTTCTTC CATSDSNRDPYNEQFF
. . TRBJ2-7 TRBV7-3 TGTGCCAGCAGCTCGGGGGACGTAGCCTACGAGCAGTACTTC CASSSGDVAYEQYF
. TRBD1 TRBJ1-5 TRBV24-1 TGTGCCACCAGTGACATTACAGGGGATAGGCATCAGCCCCAGCATTTT CATSDITGDRHQPQHF
. . TRBJ2-2 TRBV2 TGTGCCAGCAGTATGACAGGTCGGACCGGGGAGCTGTTTTTT CASSMTGRTGELFF
. . TRBJ2-7 TRBV7-9 TGTGCCAGCAGCGGGGACGGCTCCTACGAGCAGTACTTC CASSGDGSYEQYF
. . TRBJ1-1 TRBV19 TGTGCCAGTAGTATAGGGGGAGACATTCGGAACACTGAAGCTTTCTTT CASSIGGDIRNTEAFF
. . TRBJ2-7 TRBV6-5 TGTGCCGCAACGGACGGGTACGAGCAGTACTTC CAATDGYEQYF
. . TRBJ1-6 TRBV28 TGTGCCAGCAGGTTCGCAGGGGACAATTCACCCCTCCACTTT CASRFAGDNSPLHF
. . TRBJ2-2 TRBV27 TGTGCCAGCAGGGCTTCAGGGGTCACCGGGGAGCTGTTTTTT CASRASGVTGELFF
. TRBD1 TRBJ1-6 TRBV6-2/TRBV6-3 TGTGCCAGCAGCCTGACAGGGACTAATTCACCCCTCCACTTT CASSLTGTNSPLHF
. . TRBJ2-1 TRBV28 TGTGCCAGCAGTTTACCCGGGATTCGCAATGAGCAGTTCTTC CASSLPGIRNEQFF
. . TRBJ2-1 TRBV6-4 TGTGCCAGCAGTGTATACAATGAGCAGTTCTTC CASSVYNEQFF
. TRBD2 TRBJ2-1 TRBV10-3 TGTGCCATCAGTGACGGGACTAGCGGGGGGTCTGAGCAGTTCTTC CAISDGTSGGSEQFF
once . TRBJ2-3 TRBV10-3 TGTGCCATCAGTGACTCAGGGACTAGCACAGATACGCAGTATTTT CAISDSGTSTDTQYF
. . TRBJ2-7 TRBV25-1 TGTGCCAGCAGTCGACCTCTAGGGTACGAGCAGTACTTC CASSRPLGYEQYF
. . TRBJ1-2 TRBV19 TGTGCCAGTAGTTCCCGGGGGAATGGCTACACCTTC CASSSRGNGYTF